These 19 T cell receptor beta chains share one sample of origin, sequenced in a study of blood T cells in healthy people across ages. For the second PCR, which ran for roughly 7 to 11 cycles, a sample-barcoded 5' primer and a J-beta primer mix were used. MiXCR, run by TCRdb on the 5' RACE reads, gives a single entry per CDR3 protein. The sample shows about 930,000 distinct CDR3 sequences, 25% to 35% of them seen only once. This sample was also put to use in a study of T cells of mothers and their children.

Sample: blood. The source is a woman in her 40s in good health.

The rearrangement uses TRBV12-3 or TRBV12-4 and TRBJ2-3; D ambiguous. The CDR3 is 15 residues long. V was clipped by 6 bases and J by 6 bases, with 19 bases between them. The CDR3 DNA is TGTGCCAGCAGGAACGACGGACGGAAAGGGGATACGCAGTATTTT. It encodes CASRNDGRKGDTQYF.

The chain carries TRBV6-5 and TRBJ2-5; 9 nucleotides align to TRBD1. This CDR3 has 15 residues. Unmatched junction bases numbered 16, after V lost 6 bases and J lost 11 bases. Germline values: CDR1 MNHEY, CDR2 SVGAGI. CDR3 sequence reads: CASRHKGGGQGVQYF. CDR3 DNA: TGTGCCAGCAGACACAAGGGGGGGGGACAGGGCGTGCAGTACTTC.

This clonotype showed up many times. The gene calls are TRBV29-1 and TRBJ1-2, with TRBD1 as a possible D gene (5 bases). The germline V and J ends were trimmed by 4 bases and 0 bases, with 15 bases remaining between them. Per the germline V gene, CDR1 is SQVTM and CDR2 is ANQGSEA. This CDR3 contains 15 residues. DNA of the CDR3: TGCAGCGTTGGGGCTCAGGGATCAGCTAACTATGGCTACACCTTC. Protein sequence: CSVGAQGSANYGYTF.

This clonotype was found many times. The chain has TRBV7-2 and TRBJ2-3; weak D call: TRBD2 (6 bases). The CDR3 sequence is 16 residues long. Germline CDR1 and CDR2: SGHTA and FQGNSA. The germline V and J ends were trimmed by 3 bases and 3 bases, with 16 bases remaining between them. The chain's CDR3 is CASSLLAVGGTDTQYF. The CDR3 DNA sequence: TGTGCCAGCAGCTTGTTAGCGGTCGGAGGGACAGATACGCAGTATTTT.

This clonotype appeared a few times. V is TRBV18 and J is TRBJ2-1, with 7 nucleotides matching TRBD1. CDR1 is KGHSH and CDR2 is LQKENI in the germline V gene. V lost 3 bases and J lost 6; bases outside the gene matches: 11. The CDR3 spans 16 residues. The chain's CDR3 is CASSPLTGQVSNEQFF. The CDR3 DNA reads as TGTGCCAGCTCACCCCTAACCGGACAGGTCAGCAATGAGCAGTTCTTC.

This clonotype has only a few counts. The J gene is TRBJ2-5, the V gene TRBV7-8; no clear D gene. CDR3 length equals 15 residues. Germline assignment: CDR1 SGHVS and CDR2 FQNEAQ. V was clipped by 3 bases and J by 0 bases, with 11 bases between them. The CDR3 region is CASSFGLQNQETQYF. In nucleotides, the CDR3 is TGTGCCAGCAGCTTTGGTTTACAGAACCAAGAGACCCAGTACTTC.

V usage is TRBV20-1 and J usage is TRBJ2-1, with 7 positions matching TRBD2. With V trimmed by 5 bases and J by 6 bases, 10 bases remained unmatched. Germline V gene lookup returns CDR1 DFQATT and CDR2 SNEGSKA (reference sequence). The CDR3 runs 14 residues. This CDR3 reads CSARRRLAPNEQFF. The CDR3 nucleotides read TGCAGTGCTCGCCGCCGACTAGCCCCCAATGAGCAGTTCTTC.

J is TRBJ1-2 and V is TRBV7-2; perhaps TRBD1 as D (6 bases). V was shortened by 6 bases and J by 7 bases, with 15 bases between the two germline ends. Germline CDR1 SGHTA, CDR2 FQGNSA. This CDR3 comprises 13 residues. CDR3 DNA: TGTGCCAGCAGACTACAGGGAGGGGTTGGCTACACCTTC. It is translated as CASRLQGGVGYTF.

With respect to this clonotype: Its ends do not fully match the called genes, so a read error is possible. The chain couples TRBV7-6 to TRBJ1-2, with a possible D match to TRBD1 (5 bases). The CDR3 is made up of 17 amino acids. The germline V gene has CDR1 SGHVS and CDR2 FNYEAQ. DNA for the CDR3: TGTGCTAGCAGCTTAGTAGCACGGGACGGTAGCCTCGATGGCTACACCTTC. Its translation is CASSLVARDGSLDGYTF. The full variable domain, completed using reference TRBV7-6 and TRBJ1-2, is GAGVSQSPRYKVTKRGQDVALRCDPISGHVSLYWYRQALGQGPEFLTYFNYEAQQDKSGLPNDRFSAERPEGSISTLTIQRTEQRDSAMYRCASSLVARDGSLDGYTFGSGTRLTVV.

This clonotype was seen a few times. The chain is built from TRBV20-1 and TRBJ1-2, with D unclear. CDR3 length equals 14 residues. In germline, CDR1 is DFQATT, CDR2 SNEGSKA (reference sequence). V shed 0 bases and J shed 1 base, with 9 bases lying between them. DNA of the CDR3: TGCAGTGCTAGAGATCTCGGGATTAACTATGGCTACACCTTC. Amino acid sequence: CSARDLGINYGYTF.

This clonotype was observed at least ten times. The V gene is TRBV20-1, the J gene TRBJ2-6, with TRBD1 matching 12 bases. The CDR3 covers 17 residues. The V segment lost 1 base and the J segment 3 bases; nucleotides outside the gene matches: 4. Germline V gene sequence: CDR1 DFQATT, CDR2 SNEGSKA (reference sequence). Here the CDR3 reads CSARGRDRGLGANVLTF. CDR3 nucleotide sequence: TGCAGTGCTAGAGGCAGGGACAGGGGGCTTGGGGCCAACGTCCTGACTTTC.

About this clonotype: A much larger clonotype is one base distant, so this may be a read error. The chain's CDR3 is CTSSLDAGGDGYTF. DNA of the CDR3: TGCACCAGCAGCTTGGATGCAGGTGGGGATGGCTACACCTTC. This chain connects TRBV5-1 to TRBJ1-2; D is ambiguous. From germline, CDR1 is SGHRS and CDR2 YFSETQ. The CDR3 contains 14 residues.

This clonotype showed up just once. A read error may produce the germline difference seen at one junction end. The chain couples TRBV7-8 to TRBJ2-7; 11 nucleotides match TRBD2. The CDR3 is 16 amino acids. Germline CDR1 and CDR2: SGHVS and FQNEAQ. CDR3 nucleotides: TGTGCCGGCAGCCAACTAGCGGGGGTTAGCTCCTACGAGCAGTACTTC. Amino acids: CAGSQLAGVSSYEQYF.

V is TRBV27 and J is TRBJ2-1, with no clear D. The end of the DNA is better explained by TRBJ2-7, so the J call may be wrong. The CDR3 sequence is 13 residues long. Germline assignment: CDR1 MNHEY and CDR2 SMNVEV (reference sequence). The DNA of the CDR3 is TGTGCCAGCAATCCCCCGGGCTTCTACGAGCAGTACTTC. This codes for CASNPPGFYEQYF.

This clonotype has ten or more counts. CDR3 sequence reads: CASSNQYQETQYF. The CDR3, as DNA: TGTGCCAGCAGCAACCAGTACCAAGAGACCCAGTACTTC. The chain combines TRBV13 with TRBJ2-5; D remains unclear. The V end was cut by 5 bases, the J end by 0 bases, with 7 bases between. Per the germline V gene, CDR1 is PRHDT and CDR2 is FYEKMQ (reference sequence). The CDR3 consists of 13 residues.

As concerns this clonotype: A much larger clone differs by one base, so this may be a read error. The chain is built from TRBV2 and TRBJ2-7; D may be TRBD1 (6 bases). Trimming took 2 bases from V and 0 from J, leaving 11 bases between them. This CDR3 is built from 15 residues. Germline V gene sequence: CDR1 SNHLY, CDR2 FYNNEI. The CDR3 DNA follows: TGTGCCAGCAGTGAACAGGGGAGTTCCTCCTACGAGCAGTACTTC. This translates into CASSEQGSSSYEQYF.

This clonotype was seen at least ten times. The rearrangement joins TRBV6-1 to TRBJ2-4; tentatively, D is TRBD1 (5 bases). The germline V and J ends were trimmed by 2 bases and 15 bases, with 17 bases remaining between them. CDR1 is MNHNS and CDR2 is SASEGT in the germline V gene. The CDR3 length is 13 residues. The CDR3 DNA reads TGTGCCAGCAGTGAATTTTCGGGTCAGGGTTGGTACTTC. Amino acid sequence: CASSEFSGQGWYF.

CDR3 DNA sequence: TGTGCCAGCAGTGAGGACAGGGTGGTGGTTTACGAGCAGTACTTC. Its protein is CASSEDRVVVYEQYF. This chain links TRBV6-1 with TRBJ2-4; the match to TRBD1 covers 8 bases. The DNA end is more similar to TRBJ2-7, so the J call may be wrong. Germline V gives CDR1 MNHNS, CDR2 SASEGT. The CDR3 extends over 15 amino acids.

This clonotype was recorded many times. V is TRBV20-1 and J is TRBJ2-5; 8 bases are a match to TRBD2. The V segment lost 3 bases and the J segment 3 bases; nucleotides outside the gene matches: 12. Germline CDR1 reads DFQATT; CDR2 reads SNEGSKA (reference sequence). CDR3 size: 16 residues. The CDR3 DNA sequence: TGCAGTGCTAGGAGGGGTAGCGGGACCGGAAAAGAGACCCAGTACTTC. It specifies CSARRGSGTGKETQYF.